The present TCR beta chain was sequenced within a study of human T cells and chemical hapten exposure. In the study overall: Per-sample TCR yield variability stemmed mainly from small pooled library volume differences.

TCRdb re-called the RACE reads with MiXCR, one entry per CDR3 protein. The data hold roughly 84,000 distinct CDR3 sequences, with 10% to 12% observed a single time. Regarding the study as a whole: Sensitizing to DPC left TCRs with a frequency above 1 in 1000 unaltered.

Germline V CDR1 and CDR2: SGHRS, YFSETQ. The CDR3 covers 16 residues. V was pared by 4 bases and J by 1 base, with 17 bases between. The time point here: patch test 3, about 24 weeks after DPC sensitization. Treatment specified: therapeutic diphenylcyclopropenone sensitization with weekly scalp DPC. Blood draws preceded each patch test application. Many counts were recorded for this clonotype. Its antigen is unknown. The receptor comes from a woman aged 50 to 60 with alopecia areata. Some clones in this sample may be carry-over from other donors' samples. The rearrangement uses TRBV5-1 and TRBJ2-5, with D perhaps matching TRBD1 or TRBD2 (5 bases each). The sequenced sample was whole blood, obtained in connection with sensitization to the hapten diphenylcyclopropenone (DPC). The CDR3 here is CASSPGRSPSQETQYF. CDR3 coding DNA: TGCGCCAGCAGCCCGGGACGAAGTCCTAGCCAAGAGACCCAGTACTTC.